The T cell receptor (beta chain) described here comes from a study of memory CD4+ T cells and cytomegalovirus serostatus. Findings and caveats of the study: About 40% of the roughly 150 known CMV-associated TCRbeta sequences appeared in CD4+ memory.

The sort gate was single viable CD3+CD4+CD8-CD45RO+ cells for memory CD4+ T cells. Turning to this clone: The antigen is undetermined.

Measured with immunoSEQ multiplex PCR; TCRdb has only the in-frame clones, and not every one. Of roughly 53,000 clones listed, 70% to 80% are singletons. This CDR3 comprises 13 residues. Trimming shortened V by 0 bases and J by 7 bases, and 12 bases separated the two germline ends. Germline CDR1 and CDR2: GTSNPN and SVGIG (reference sequence). The chain links TRBV30 to TRBJ1-2, with D perhaps TRBD1 (5 bases). This receptor was identified in an adult in good health and CMV-seronegative. Sequenced: memory CD4+ T cells from blood. DNA of the CDR3: TGTGCCTGGAGTGTCCGAGGGGCGGGTGGCTACACCTTC. Amino acids: CAWSVRGAGGYTF.